This TCR beta chain was profiled in a study of shared clonotypes between healthy human individuals. Looking at the study overall: There were three CD4 naive, three CD4 memory, two CD8 naive and one CD8 memory plates per donor. Study results and caveats: Clonotype sharing among donors likely depends on sequencing depth. Richness estimates generally favored naive over memory subsets. The sole specimen, blood, was sampled, and tissue repertoires likely differ.

Points on this clone: Its target is unknown.

The assay was immunoSEQ multiplex PCR, and TCRdb's table has in-frame clones only and misses some. This sample has around 2,000,000 clones, with 90% to 95% found just once. The length of the CDR3 is 15 residues. The V gene's germline CDR1 is MNHNS and CDR2 SASEGT. The V end was cut by 2 bases, the J end by 5 bases, with 10 bases between. This receptor was obtained from a man younger than 35 in good health. This chain connects TRBV6-1 to TRBJ1-6, with D possibly matching TRBD1 (6 bases). Sequenced material: naive CD4+ T cells sorted from blood. Subset indicated: CD45RA+ positively selected. CDR3 nucleotide sequence: TGTGCCAGCAGTGAACAGGGGCCTGATAATTCACCCCTCCACTTT. Protein: CASSEQGPDNSPLHF.